The 15 T cell receptor beta chains presented below share a single source sample, sequenced in a study of OX40 agonist ivuxolimab in advanced cancers. The library was made by the immunoSEQ multiplex PCR assay. TCRdb provides this immuneACCESS table in a form limited to in-frame rearrangements. Some clones are lacking; in checked studies, under half of them reflect an unresolved V gene, and why the rest are absent is not known. The sample profile shows 77,000 or so clones; approximately 84% of them were found once. The ten biggest clones cover roughly 0.5% of the sample. Here the sequenced sample was CD4+ or CD8+ T cells sorted from blood, taken in a trial of the OX40 agonist ivuxolimab. These TCRs come from an adult with an advanced solid tumor such as melanoma, head and neck, liver or kidney cancer.

J is TRBJ2-7 and V is TRBV6-1; unclear D gene. The CDR3 is 12 amino acids. V was cut by 6 bases and J by 6 bases, with 12 bases left in between. Germline CDR1 is MNHNS and CDR2 is SASEGT. The CDR3 DNA follows: TGTGCCAGCAGCTCCTCCCCATCCGAGCAGTACTTC. Residues: CASSSSPSEQYF.

V and J are TRBV7-2 and TRBJ2-3; D is possibly TRBD1 (6 bases). The germline V gene has CDR1 SGHTA and CDR2 FQGNSA. This CDR3 has 14 amino acids. With 2 bases removed from V and 6 bases from J, the gap between germline ends came to 12 bases. CDR3 DNA: TGTGCCAGCAGCTTAAGCAGGGGATCTGATACGCAGTATTTT. It codes for CASSLSRGSDTQYF.

This chain joins TRBV7-2 and TRBJ1-5; TRBD1 agrees at 9 bases. CDR1 is SGHTA and CDR2 is FQGNSA in the germline V gene. Losses at the gene ends were 4 bases for V and 5 bases for J; bases not matched to a gene: 6. The CDR3 consists of 15 residues. CDR3 in amino acids: CASSSGTGRYQPQHF. The CDR3 bases are TGTGCCAGCAGCTCCGGGACAGGGCGCTATCAGCCCCAGCATTTT.

The chain combines TRBV6-5 with TRBJ2-7; 8 nucleotides agree with TRBD1. J was trimmed by 3 bases and V by 7 bases; bases with no gene match: 8. The germline CDR1 and CDR2 sequences are MNHEY and SVGAGI. The CDR3 totals 14 residues. The CDR3 nucleotides are TGTGCCAGCATCGCCCCAGGGGGCCACTACGAGCAGTACTTC. It translates to CASIAPGGHYEQYF.

The chain employs TRBV5-1 and TRBJ2-5; 7 bases line up with TRBD1. Germline CDR1 reads SGHRS; CDR2 reads YFSETQ. The V gene end was trimmed by 2 bases and the J gene end by 2 bases; junction bases not matched to a gene: 3. The CDR3 runs 14 residues. The CDR3 protein is CASSFGTEQETQYF. CDR3 in DNA: TGCGCCAGCAGCTTCGGGACAGAACAAGAGACCCAGTACTTC.

This clone was seen just once. The rearrangement uses TRBV9 and TRBJ2-3; a weak D match, TRBD2 (6 bases). The CDR3 totals 15 residues. V dropped 0 bases and J dropped 0 bases, with 8 bases sitting between them. Germline-derived CDR1 and CDR2 are SGDLS and YYNGEE. This chain's CDR3 is CASSVGGLSTDTQYF. CDR3 DNA sequence: TGTGCCAGCAGCGTAGGGGGACTTAGCACAGATACGCAGTATTTT.

The chain uses TRBV6-1 and TRBJ2-6; D remains unclear. The V gene lost 6 bases and the J gene lost 0 bases, with 3 bases spanning the gap. The germline CDR1 and CDR2 sequences are MNHNS and SASEGT. The CDR3 consists of 13 residues. CDR3 sequence reads: CASRASGANVLTF. In DNA, the CDR3 is TGTGCCAGCAGGGCCTCTGGGGCCAACGTCCTGACTTTC.

The gene calls are TRBV28 and TRBJ2-4, with D perhaps TRBD1 (6 bases). Germline V gives CDR1 MDHEN, CDR2 SYDVKM. The V end was cut by 6 bases, the J end by 1 base, with 19 bases between. The CDR3 spans 17 residues. The CDR3 DNA follows: TGTGCCAGCAGGGATTCCGCAGGGGTCGGGGCCAAAAACATTCAGTACTTC. This translates into CASRDSAGVGAKNIQYF.

This chain connects TRBV5-5 to TRBJ2-7; 7 bases map to TRBD2. Per germline, CDR1 SGHKS and CDR2 YYEKEE (reference sequence). V trimming: 0 bases; J trimming: 6 bases; junction bases outside the gene matches: 3. This CDR3 is built from 13 residues. CDR3 region: CASSLVPSGEQYF. CDR3 DNA sequence: TGTGCCAGCAGCTTGGTGCCTAGCGGCGAGCAGTACTTC.

This sequence joins TRBV7-2 and TRBJ1-6; tentative D call: TRBD1 (6 bases). Germline V gives CDR1 SGHTA, CDR2 FQGNSA. The ends were cut back, 1 base at V and 0 bases at J, with 13 bases in the middle. This CDR3 has 18 residues. DNA for the CDR3: TGTGCCAGCAGCTTAGTTTACAGGGTGGCCTCCTATAATTCACCCCTCCACTTT. This codes for CASSLVYRVASYNSPLHF. The complete variable domain, with remaining parts taken from reference TRBV7-2 and TRBJ1-6, reads GAGVSQSPSNKVTEKGKDVELRCDPISGHTALYWYRQSLGQGLEFLIYFQGNSAPDKSGLPSDRFSAERTGGSVSTLTIQRTQQEDSAVYLCASSLVYRVASYNSPLHFGNGTRLTVT.

The J gene is TRBJ1-2, the V gene TRBV7-9; the D gene is possibly TRBD1 (5 bases). This CDR3 comprises 17 residues. The V end was cut by 5 bases, the J end by 2 bases, with 21 bases between. Germline CDR1 is SEHNR and CDR2 is FQNEAQ (reference sequence). The DNA of the CDR3 is TGTGCCAGCAGCCTTCAGGGCGGGGGGATGTCCAACTATGGCTACACCTTC. Translation: CASSLQGGGMSNYGYTF.

This clone has more than one count but fewer than ten. This sequence joins TRBV7-8 and TRBJ1-1, with 10 bases identical to TRBD1. The ends lost 4 bases at V and 4 bases at J; junction bases unmatched: 6. Germline V gene data show CDR1 as SGHVS and CDR2 as FQNEAQ. The CDR3 covers 15 residues. The CDR3 sequence is CASSSFRTGGTEAFF. For the CDR3, the DNA is TGTGCCAGCAGCTCCTTTCGGACAGGGGGCACTGAAGCTTTCTTT.

The J gene is TRBJ2-7, the V gene TRBV7-2; D may be TRBD1 or TRBD2 (7 bases each). The CDR3 contains 15 residues. Germline loops: CDR1 SGHTA, CDR2 FQGNSA. V was pared by 5 bases and J by 7 bases, with 21 bases between. CDR3: CASSGGGQMVDEQYF. Written as DNA, the CDR3 is TGTGCCAGCAGCGGGGGGGGACAGATGGTGGATGAGCAGTACTTC.

CDR3 sequence (DNA): TGTGCCGCGGCGACGGGATTAGGGACAGATACGCAGTATTTT. Encoded protein: CAAATGLGTDTQYF. The V call is TRBV10-3, the J call TRBJ2-3; the D gene is possibly TRBD2 (5 bases). The CDR3 is made up of 14 amino acids. Germline V CDR1 and CDR2: ENHRY, SYGVKD. With 11 bases removed from V and 3 bases from J, the gap between germline ends came to 18 bases.

This chain uses TRBV11-2 with TRBJ2-1; the D gene could be TRBD1 or TRBD2 (6 bases each). This CDR3 comprises 17 residues. V shed 4 bases and J shed 4 bases, with 20 bases lying between them. Germline V gene lookup returns CDR1 SGHAT and CDR2 FQNNGV. In DNA, the CDR3 is TGTGCCAGCAGCTCCCTCCGGGGGCGGGTCGCGTACAATGAGCAGTTCTTC. It codes for CASSSLRGRVAYNEQFF.